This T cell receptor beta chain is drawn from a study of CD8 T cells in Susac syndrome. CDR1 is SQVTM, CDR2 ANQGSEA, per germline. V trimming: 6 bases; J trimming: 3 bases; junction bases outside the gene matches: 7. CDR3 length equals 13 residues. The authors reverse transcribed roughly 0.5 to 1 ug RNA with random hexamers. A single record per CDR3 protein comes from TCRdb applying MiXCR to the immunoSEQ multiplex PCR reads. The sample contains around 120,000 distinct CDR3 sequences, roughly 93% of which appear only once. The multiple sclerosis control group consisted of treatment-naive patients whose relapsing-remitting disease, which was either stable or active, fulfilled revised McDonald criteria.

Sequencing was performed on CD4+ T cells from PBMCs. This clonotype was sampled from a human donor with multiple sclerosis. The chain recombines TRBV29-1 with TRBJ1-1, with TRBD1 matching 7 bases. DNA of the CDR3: TGCAGCGTCCTTCCGGGACAGTACACTGAAGCTTTCTTT. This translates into CSVLPGQYTEAFF.